This T cell receptor beta chain was retrieved from a study of T cells in Graves' hyperthyroidism and ophthalmopathy. Graves' hyperthyroidism is called stable when ophthalmopathy does not progress within 18 months. Exclusions: uncontrolled infection, other autoimmune disease, pregnancy, lactation. Study findings and constraints: Clonotypes that were expanded in thyroid above 0.001 mostly appeared in blood too. In simple terms, a model built on 13 V-J features told ophthalmopathy apart from stable hyperthyroidism.

A word on this clonotype: What it binds is not known.

Germline V lookup: CDR1 SGHRS, CDR2 YFSETQ. Trimming removed 1 base from V and 4 bases from J; junction bases left unmatched: 5. The CDR3 length is 14 residues. The source material, RNA transcripts, was used to amplify TCR beta CDR3 regions. The HTBI primer set served for first-round RT-PCR of the TCR CDR3. TCRdb analysed the multiplex PCR reads with MiXCR anew, one entry per CDR3 protein. This table holds 500,000 to 600,000 distinct CDR3 sequences, more than 45% found once. Sequencing was carried out using peripheral blood or thyroid tissue (not recorded which). This TCR came from a woman between 18 and 29 years old with Graves' hyperthyroidism. This chain uses TRBV5-1 with TRBJ2-7, with 7 bases matching TRBD2. CDR3: CASSLSDGGYEQYF. In nucleotides, the CDR3 is TGCGCCAGCAGCTTGAGTGACGGGGGGTACGAGCAGTACTTC.